The next 29 T cell receptor beta chains were all read from a single sample in a study of blood T cell repertoires in COVID-19. Profiled with immunoSEQ multiplex PCR; TCRdb holds only in-frame clones, not every one. The table has some 69,000 clones, less than 95% seen once. Sequencing was carried out using peripheral blood. The receptor set was obtained from a man between 50 and 59 years old with COVID-19, enrolled during active disease.

The rearrangement links TRBV7-9 to TRBJ2-7; the match to TRBD2 covers 13 bases. Looked up from germline, CDR1 is SEHNR and CDR2 is FQNEAQ (reference sequence). The CDR3 runs to 15 residues. V lost 4 bases and J lost 6; bases outside the gene matches: 6. CDR3 in DNA: TGTGCCAGCAGCTCAGGACTAGCGGGAGACCCCGAGCAGTACTTC. Its protein is CASSSGLAGDPEQYF.

A word on this clone: The junction departs from the called germline gene at one end, perhaps through a read error. V is TRBV6-5 and J is TRBJ1-2; possible D gene TRBD1, 6 bases. The CDR3 loop spans 11 amino acids. Germline CDR1 MNHEY, CDR2 SVGAGI. The DNA of the CDR3 is TGTGCCAGCAGTTACTCAGGGGGTCACGCCTTC. It translates to CASSYSGGHAF.

This chain uses TRBV5-1 with TRBJ2-2, with a weak D call TRBD1 (6 bases). The V and J ends lost 3 bases and 7 bases respectively, with 16 bases between them. CDR3 size: 15 residues. Germline values: CDR1 SGHRS, CDR2 YFSETQ. The CDR3 nucleotides read TGCGCCAGCAGCTGGATGGCAGGGGCTAGCGGGGAGCTGTTTTTT. It specifies CASSWMAGASGELFF.

This sequence joins TRBV28 and TRBJ1-5; D might be TRBD1 (6 bases). CDR1 and CDR2 (germline): MDHEN, SYDVKM. The CDR3 loop spans 17 amino acids. V was cut by 4 bases and J by 4 bases, with 20 bases left in between. CDR3 sequence: CASSYEGTRRRNQPQHF. CDR3 in DNA: TGTGCCAGCAGTTACGAAGGGACAAGGAGACGGAATCAGCCCCAGCATTTT.

This chain joins TRBV29-1 and TRBJ2-5; perhaps TRBD1 as D (6 bases). The V end lost 3 bases, the J end lost 5 bases, and 25 bases lay between the germline ends. Per the germline V gene, CDR1 is SQVTM and CDR2 is ANQGSEA. This CDR3 region has 17 residues. CDR3 nucleotide sequence: TGCAGCGTTGAGTCGTCGCAGGGGACGTTCGATGTGGAGACCCAGTACTTC. It is translated as CSVESSQGTFDVETQYF.

The chain links TRBV11-2 to TRBJ1-6; 8 bases are a match to TRBD1. This CDR3 region has 15 residues. The germline V gene encodes CDR1 SGHAT and CDR2 FQNNGV. After removal of 0 bases from V and 10 bases from J, the junction contained 5 bases not matched to a gene. The CDR3 coding sequence is TGTGCCAGCAGCTTAGAGCGACAGGGGAACTCACCCCTCCACTTT. Encoded protein: CASSLERQGNSPLHF.

A few counts support this clone. V gene TRBV5-1 combines with J gene TRBJ2-7; TRBD2 matches 9 bases. This CDR3 has 17 amino acids. The trim removed 5 bases at V and 2 bases at J, leaving 14 bases unmatched. Germline CDR1 SGHRS, CDR2 YFSETQ. DNA for the CDR3: TGCGCCAGCAGGGCCTGGGGCCTAGCGGGGACCGCCTACGAGCAGTACTTC. Its protein is CASRAWGLAGTAYEQYF.

This clone showed up just a few times. CDR3 nucleotides: TGTGCCTGGAGTGTCGACAGGGAAGAGACCCAGTACTTC. Translating gives CAWSVDREETQYF. The gene calls are TRBV30 and TRBJ2-5, with 7 bases identical to TRBD1. V gave up 0 bases and J gave up 3 bases; unmatched junction bases: 1. The germline V gene encodes CDR1 GTSNPN and CDR2 SVGIG (reference sequence). CDR3 length: 13 residues.

This clone was found a few times. The rearrangement uses TRBV9 and TRBJ2-2; 7 bases are shared with TRBD2. CDR1 is SGDLS and CDR2 is YYNGEE in the germline V gene. V lost 6 bases to trimming and J lost 5 bases; unmatched junction nucleotides: 13. The CDR3 has 16 amino acids. The CDR3 sequence: CASTIGEGLGTGELFF. CDR3 bases: TGTGCCAGCACCATAGGGGAGGGGTTGGGGACCGGGGAGCTGTTTTTT.

The chain uses TRBV19 and TRBJ2-5; weak D call: TRBD1 (5 bases). The V gene lost 6 bases and the J gene lost 0 bases, with 14 bases spanning the gap. CDR3 length: 15 amino acids. Germline V gene lookup returns CDR1 LNHDA and CDR2 SQIVND (reference sequence). The CDR3 here is CASSPRDAYQETQYF. CDR3 in DNA: TGTGCCAGTAGCCCCAGGGATGCCTACCAAGAGACCCAGTACTTC.

The rearrangement joins TRBV15 to TRBJ1-5; no clear D gene. Trimming shortened V by 0 bases and J by 6 bases, and 9 bases separated the two germline ends. The V gene's germline CDR1 is LNHNV and CDR2 YYDKDF (reference sequence). CDR3 length: 14 amino acids. The CDR3, as DNA: TGTGCCACCAGCAGAGATGGCGCAGGTCAGCCCCAGCATTTT. Amino acid sequence: CATSRDGAGQPQHF.

The rearrangement joins TRBV2 to TRBJ1-2; TRBD1 matches at 7 bases. The V gene end was trimmed by 4 bases and the J gene end by 8 bases; junction bases not matched to a gene: 10. Per germline, CDR1 SNHLY and CDR2 FYNNEI. The CDR3 runs 14 residues. CDR3 bases: TGTGCCAGCAGTGCCACAGGGGCGAGTGGCGGCTACACCTTC. Translation: CASSATGASGGYTF.

The chain uses TRBV30 and TRBJ2-3, with D maybe TRBD1 (5 bases). Trimming took off 2 bases at V and 5 bases at J, with 14 bases between the two ends. Germline assignment: CDR1 GTSNPN and CDR2 SVGIG (reference sequence). The CDR3 has 14 amino acids. The CDR3 reads CAWSPGRGRDTQYF. CDR3 DNA sequence: TGTGCCTGGAGTCCGGGTAGGGGCAGAGATACGCAGTATTTT.

The chain combines TRBV5-1 with TRBJ2-3; D might be TRBD2 (6 bases). This CDR3 is 15 amino acids long. The V end lost 4 bases, the J end lost 4 bases, and 16 bases lay between the germline ends. The germline V gene encodes CDR1 SGHRS and CDR2 YFSETQ. CDR3 loop: CASSATSPGADTQYF. Written as DNA, the CDR3 is TGCGCCAGCAGCGCAACTAGCCCGGGGGCAGATACGCAGTATTTT.

The V gene is TRBV2, the J gene TRBJ1-1; unclear D gene. The V gene's germline CDR1 is SNHLY and CDR2 FYNNEI. Trimming removed 8 bases from V and 4 bases from J, with 14 bases in between. There are 13 residues in the CDR3. The CDR3 DNA reads as TGTGCCAGCGGCCCCGCGGCTTCCACTGAAGCTTTCTTT. This codes for CASGPAASTEAFF.

V gene TRBV5-1 combines with J gene TRBJ2-7; 7 bases line up with TRBD2. Germline assignment: CDR1 SGHRS and CDR2 YFSETQ. Trimming cost V 0 bases and J 3 bases; bases outside gene matches: 9. The CDR3 runs to 16 residues. CDR3 sequence (DNA): TGCGCCAGCAGCTTGGGATTCCCGGGAGGAAGCTACGAGCAGTACTTC. It is translated as CASSLGFPGGSYEQYF.

The rearrangement uses TRBV5-4 and TRBJ2-7, with unresolved D. The length of the CDR3 is 13 residues. V shed 3 bases and J shed 1 base, with 8 bases lying between them. From germline, CDR1 is SGHNT and CDR2 YYREEE (reference sequence). The CDR3 loop is CASSSGRSYEQYF. Written as DNA, the CDR3 is TGTGCCAGCAGCTCTGGTCGGTCCTACGAGCAGTACTTC.

The chain carries TRBV3-1 (or the pseudogene TRBV3-2) and TRBJ2-7; D perhaps matches TRBD2 (5 bases). V lost 4 bases and J 0 bases, leaving 13 bases between the germline ends. Germline-derived CDR1 and CDR2 are LGHDT and YNNKEL (reference sequence). CDR3 length equals 15 residues. The CDR3 loop is CASSRGDPRSYEQYF. The CDR3 DNA follows: TGTGCCAGCAGCCGGGGAGACCCGCGCTCCTACGAGCAGTACTTC.

The chain has TRBV5-1 and TRBJ2-2, with 12 bases lining up with TRBD2. V was pared by 4 bases and J by 5 bases, with 9 bases of the junction left unmatched. Germline-derived CDR1 and CDR2 are SGHRS and YFSETQ. CDR3 length: 17 residues. In nucleotides, the CDR3 is TGCGCCAGCAGCGTTCAGACCGGGACTAGCGGGACCGGGGAGCTGTTTTTT. Amino acids: CASSVQTGTSGTGELFF.

The genes are TRBV6-5 and TRBJ2-2, with D possibly TRBD1 on 7 matching bases. V was pared by 7 bases and J by 6 bases, with 18 bases between. The CDR3 is 15 amino acids. Germline CDR1 MNHEY, CDR2 SVGAGI. CDR3 sequence reads: CASMEGALMAGELFF. The CDR3 region has the DNA TGTGCCAGCATGGAGGGGGCGCTTATGGCCGGGGAGCTGTTTTTT.

J is TRBJ2-7 and V is TRBV6-2 or TRBV6-3; 14 bases agree with TRBD2. Germline lookup yields CDR1 MNHEY and CDR2 SVGEGT. V shed 0 bases and J 7 bases; nucleotides not matched to a gene: 8. The CDR3 has 17 residues. The CDR3 sequence is CASSYSATSGRAREQYF. The CDR3 DNA follows: TGTGCCAGCAGTTACTCGGCGACTAGCGGGAGGGCCCGGGAGCAGTACTTC.

The chain combines TRBV7-2 with TRBJ2-2; 9 bases line up with TRBD2. J was trimmed by 0 bases and V by 5 bases; bases with no gene match: 4. The CDR3 contains 16 residues. Germline CDR1 reads SGHTA; CDR2 reads FQGNSA. CDR3 in amino acids: CASSPIAGANTGELFF. The CDR3 coding sequence is TGTGCCAGCAGCCCTATAGCGGGAGCGAACACCGGGGAGCTGTTTTTT.

V is TRBV6-6 and J is TRBJ2-4; weak D call: TRBD1 (6 bases). Germline assignment: CDR1 MNHNY and CDR2 SVGAGI (reference sequence). CDR3 size: 14 residues. Trimming took 2 bases from V and 4 from J, leaving 9 bases between them. CDR3 DNA sequence: TGTGCCAGCAGTTACCCAGGGGCTAAAAACATTCAGTACTTC. Protein sequence: CASSYPGAKNIQYF.

This sequence joins TRBV6-2 or TRBV6-3 and TRBJ1-2, with D uncertain. The V end was cut by 7 bases, the J end by 3 bases, with 15 bases between. Per the germline V gene, CDR1 is MNHEY and CDR2 is SVGEGT. The CDR3 contains 14 residues. CDR3 protein: CASTPQGRHYGYTF. CDR3 sequence (DNA): TGTGCCAGCACCCCTCAAGGGAGGCACTATGGCTACACCTTC.

The genes are TRBV30 and TRBJ1-2; 8 nucleotides match TRBD1. The CDR3 is 15 residues long. V dropped 3 bases and J dropped 6; count of bases not matched to a gene: 12. Germline loops: CDR1 GTSNPN, CDR2 SVGIG (reference sequence). Here the CDR3 DNA reads TGTGCCTGGAGAGGTTTCGGACAGGGAGGGGATGGCTACACCTTC. Its translation: CAWRGFGQGGDGYTF.

The chain has TRBV29-1 and TRBJ1-1; D may be TRBD1 (5 bases). The CDR3 length is 14 residues. The V gene's germline CDR1 is SQVTM and CDR2 ANQGSEA. Trimming removed 0 bases at V and 0 bases at J, with 8 bases between. In DNA form, the CDR3 reads TGCAGCGTTGAAGACAGGGCTATGAACACTGAAGCTTTCTTT. Translating it yields CSVEDRAMNTEAFF.

The J gene is TRBJ2-3, the V gene TRBV9; D perhaps matches TRBD1 (6 bases). Trimming cost V 0 bases and J 9 bases, with 14 bases left between them. CDR3 length equals 14 residues. Looked up from germline, CDR1 is SGDLS and CDR2 is YYNGEE. CDR3 DNA sequence: TGTGCCAGCAGCGTAGCCCCAGCAGGGGACACGCAGTATTTT. This sequence encodes CASSVAPAGDTQYF.

V usage is TRBV29-1 and J usage is TRBJ1-5; a possible D gene is TRBD1 (6 bases). The CDR3 sequence is 13 residues long. Trimming removed 5 bases from V and 9 bases from J, with 17 bases in between. Germline V gene lookup returns CDR1 SQVTM and CDR2 ANQGSEA. CDR3 protein: CSVREGGDGPQHF. As DNA, the CDR3 is TGCAGCGTTCGAGAGGGGGGGGACGGGCCCCAGCATTTT.

CDR3 amino acids: CASSPDSQETQYF. The DNA of the CDR3 is TGTGCCAGCAGCCCGGACAGCCAAGAGACCCAGTACTTC. The chain couples TRBV11-2 to TRBJ2-5, with D possibly being TRBD1 (6 bases). CDR1 and CDR2 (germline): SGHAT, FQNNGV. CDR3 length equals 13 residues. The ends were cut back, 5 bases at V and 1 base at J, with 8 bases in the middle.